The rows below give T cell receptor beta chains drawn from one sample of a study of circulating CD8 cells and anti-PD-1 response in melanoma. TCRdb called the reads again in MiXCR, with one record for every CDR3 protein. Of 2,300 or so distinct CDR3 sequences in the sample, more than 5.5% were seen once. The material was CD8+ T cells from PBMCs, obtained at baseline or after one month of anti-PD-1 therapy (not recorded which). Receptor source: a human donor with melanoma. Both conserved end residues are part of each CDR3. The size field is filled for only some rows; it gives once, few, many or a size class.

clone size	J gene	V gene	CDR3 protein
medium-sized	TRBJ1-4	TRBV6-6	CASSSPSMGEKLFF
medium-sized	TRBJ2-1	TRBV29-1	CSGGDVEQFF
medium-sized	TRBJ1-5	TRBV4-1	CASSQGDYSNQPQHF
medium-sized	TRBJ1-4	TRBV4-1	CASSQDPRGQEKLFF
medium-sized	TRBJ1-2	TRBV12-3/TRBV12-4	CASSEQGANYGYTF
medium-sized	TRBJ2-1	TRBV28	CASSRGESSYNEQFF
medium-sized	TRBJ2-3	TRBV19	CASSISGGLYTDTQYF
NA	TRBJ2-6	TRBV19	CASSLVSGANALTF
large	TRBJ2-5	TRBV20-1	CSAHPLEGAQETQYF
few	TRBJ2-7	TRBV7-3	CASSPTGTPSYEQYF
medium-sized	TRBJ1-1	TRBV28	CASSLTGTEAFF
NA	TRBJ2-7	TRBV7-2	CASSPRQGDYEQYF
medium-sized	TRBJ2-1	TRBV7-9	CASSPPRYNEQFF
NA	TRBJ1-5	TRBV28	CASSFRLVSNQPQHF
medium-sized	TRBJ1-4	TRBV2	CASSEIGPSEKLFF
medium-sized	TRBJ2-7	TRBV2	CASRDTLEQYF
medium-sized	TRBJ2-7	TRBV20-1	CSARGRRGYEQYF
NA	TRBJ1-1	TRBV13	CASSLTKSEAFF
medium-sized	TRBJ1-1	TRBV19	CASRTGGTEAFF
medium-sized	TRBJ1-4	TRBV28	CASSLRGATNEKLFF
medium-sized	TRBJ2-2	TRBV6-5	CASSRTGTRGFGELFF
few	TRBJ1-1	TRBV4-1	CASSQDGSREVSEAFF
medium-sized	TRBJ2-7	TRBV6-4	CASSDPTGQDRGRHEQYF
NA	TRBJ2-7	TRBV5-4	CASSFAGGDYEQYF
medium-sized	TRBJ2-2	TRBV28	CASWPRGLAGELFF
medium-sized	TRBJ1-1	TRBV5-6	CASSLNRNTEAFF
NA	TRBJ2-3	TRBV23-1	CASSHHPRVLCTDTQYF
medium-sized	TRBJ1-5	TRBV19	CASSISGHSNQPQHF
NA	TRBJ2-2	TRBV19	CASMRANNGELFF
medium-sized	TRBJ1-1	TRBV19	CASSPGSVGTEAFF
medium-sized	TRBJ2-3	TRBV9	CASSDGTGFHTQYF
medium-sized	TRBJ1-6	TRBV19	CASSWDSNSPLHF
few	TRBJ2-1	TRBV19	CASSIRAGGVNEQFF
large	TRBJ1-1	TRBV3-1	CASSQDRREAFF
medium-sized	TRBJ2-4	TRBV19	CASSIASSKNIQYF
medium-sized	TRBJ2-3	TRBV13	CASADSHTDTQYF
once	TRBJ2-1	TRBV28	CASGRGESSYNEQFF
medium-sized	TRBJ1-5	TRBV27	CASRGGAGGNQPQHF
medium-sized	TRBJ2-5	TRBV27	CASSLGLAGAKTQYF
medium-sized	TRBJ2-7	TRBV11-1	CASSDGLTPHEQYF
medium-sized	TRBJ2-1	TRBV29-1	CSVEGSPEGNEQFF
medium-sized	TRBJ2-3	TRBV14	CASSQDAQGYTDTQYF
NA	TRBJ2-5	TRBV4-1	CASSQGDRGLQETQYF
medium-sized	TRBJ1-4	TRBV28	CASNTGNEKLFF
medium-sized	TRBJ1-1	TRBV24-1	CATAGGNTEAFF
medium-sized	TRBJ2-2	TRBV7-9	CASSGWGADTGELFF
medium-sized	TRBJ2-5	TRBV28	CASSLSHSGWTSGEETQYF
few	TRBJ2-3	TRBV19	CASSWADTQYF
few	TRBJ2-7	TRBV18	CASSPGGYEQYF
medium-sized	TRBJ2-3	TRBV7-2	CASSGFTDTQYF
medium-sized	TRBJ2-5	TRBV28	CASSADREETQYF
large	TRBJ2-3	TRBV24-1	CATSDFRGGTDTQYF
medium-sized	TRBJ2-7	TRBV20-1	CSARISGRTYEQYF
medium-sized	TRBJ2-1	TRBV28	CASSFRGGPYNEQFF
NA	TRBJ2-3	TRBV11-2	CASSPQTSGVVDTQYF